Included here is one TCR beta chain sequence, with context. Its antigen is unidentified. This CDR3 spans 17 amino acids. The germline V gene encodes CDR1 SGHTS and CDR2 YDEGEE. These data are taken from a study of monozygotic twins with inflammatory bowel disease. Study results and limitations: Versus healthy twins, IBD patients showed fewer clonotypes shared with others, especially with disease activity.

Eight separate reactions for every sample produced the cDNA. For each CDR3 protein, TCRdb gives one entry from its re-call of the 5' RACE reads, without DNA. The listing contains about 85,000 distinct CDR3 sequences. No T cells were sorted before total RNA was taken from whole blood. This chain joins TRBV5-8 and TRBJ2-2; TCRdb outputs TRBD1, but without DNA this stays unchecked. The receptor comes from a human donor with ulcerative colitis or Crohn's disease, or a healthy co-twin of an affected twin (not recorded which). Material: blood. The CDR3 protein is CASSPTGGYANTGELFF.